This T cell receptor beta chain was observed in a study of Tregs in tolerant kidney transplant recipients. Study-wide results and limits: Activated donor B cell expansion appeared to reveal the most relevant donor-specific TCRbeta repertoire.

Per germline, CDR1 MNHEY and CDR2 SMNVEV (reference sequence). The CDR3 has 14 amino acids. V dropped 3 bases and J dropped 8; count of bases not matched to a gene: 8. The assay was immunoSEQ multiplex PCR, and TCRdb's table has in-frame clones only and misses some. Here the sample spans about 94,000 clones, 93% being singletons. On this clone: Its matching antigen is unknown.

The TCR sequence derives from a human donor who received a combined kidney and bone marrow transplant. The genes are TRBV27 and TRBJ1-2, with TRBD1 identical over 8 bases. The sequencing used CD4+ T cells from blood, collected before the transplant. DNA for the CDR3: TGTGCCAGCAGTTTTCGGCAGGGGGCTGGAGGCTACACCTTC. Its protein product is CASSFRQGAGGYTF.